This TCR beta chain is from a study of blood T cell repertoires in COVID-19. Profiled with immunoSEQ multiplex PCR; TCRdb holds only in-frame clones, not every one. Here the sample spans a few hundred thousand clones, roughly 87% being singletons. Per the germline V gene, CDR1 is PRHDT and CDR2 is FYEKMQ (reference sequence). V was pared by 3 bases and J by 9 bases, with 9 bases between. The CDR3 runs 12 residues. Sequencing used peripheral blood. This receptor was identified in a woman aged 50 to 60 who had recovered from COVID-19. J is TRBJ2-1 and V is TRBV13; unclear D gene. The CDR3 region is CASSLPASEQFF. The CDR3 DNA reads TGTGCCAGCAGCTTGCCCGCTAGTGAGCAGTTCTTC.